The rows below give T cell receptor beta chains drawn from one sample of a study of identical twins' blood T cells. Via MiXCR, TCRdb re-called the 5' RACE reads, giving one row per CDR3 protein. The sample records fewer than 450,000 distinct CDR3 sequences, roughly 31% being singletons. The sample consisted of PBMCs. The origin of the receptors is a woman aged 18-49 years in good health. Both conserved end residues are part of each CDR3.

J gene: TRBJ2-2; V gene: TRBV7-3; CDR3 length: 15; CDR3 protein: CASSLYYRNTGELFF
J gene: TRBJ1-6; V gene: TRBV27; CDR3 length: 13; CDR3 protein: CASSLGPSRPLHF
J gene: TRBJ1-2; V gene: TRBV11-2; CDR3 length: 13; CDR3 protein: CASSFPDGSGYTF
J gene: TRBJ1-1; V gene: TRBV20-1; CDR3 length: 14; CDR3 protein: CSAISSGANAEAFF
J gene: TRBJ2-1; V gene: TRBV4-3; CDR3 length: 14; CDR3 protein: CASGGGSTVDEQFF
J gene: TRBJ1-5; V gene: TRBV18; CDR3 length: 13; CDR3 protein: CASSPGRDQPQHF
J gene: TRBJ2-2; V gene: TRBV5-1; CDR3 length: 11; CDR3 protein: CASSYIGELFF
J gene: TRBJ1-1; V gene: TRBV7-2; CDR3 length: 15; CDR3 protein: CASSYRRGMNTEAFF
J gene: TRBJ1-5; V gene: TRBV4-1; CDR3 length: 15; CDR3 protein: CASSQGPYSNQPQHF
J gene: TRBJ2-1; V gene: TRBV20-1; CDR3 length: 17; CDR3 protein: CSARGHRVSITYNEQFF
J gene: TRBJ2-3; V gene: TRBV20-1; CDR3 length: 15; CDR3 protein: CSASGLAGSTDAQYF
J gene: TRBJ1-2; V gene: TRBV11-2; CDR3 length: 13; CDR3 protein: CASSSTGGDGYTF
J gene: TRBJ1-2; V gene: TRBV29-1; CDR3 length: 13; CDR3 protein: CSVEVGGGVGYTF
J gene: TRBJ1-2; V gene: TRBV7-2; CDR3 length: 16; CDR3 protein: CASSLLLVPERNGYTF
J gene: TRBJ2-5; V gene: TRBV27; CDR3 length: 13; CDR3 protein: CASSAKLRETQYF
J gene: TRBJ1-6; V gene: TRBV5-6; CDR3 length: 13; CDR3 protein: CASSLDVETPLHF
J gene: TRBJ2-3; V gene: TRBV7-9; CDR3 length: 16; CDR3 protein: CASSLRATTYTDTQYF
J gene: TRBJ2-2; V gene: TRBV28; CDR3 length: 16; CDR3 protein: CASSQRVASYTGELFF
J gene: TRBJ1-2; V gene: TRBV20-1; CDR3 length: 12; CDR3 protein: CSAAGTGYGYTF
J gene: TRBJ1-2; V gene: TRBV20-1; CDR3 length: 12; CDR3 protein: CSARGQGYGYTF
J gene: TRBJ2-3; V gene: TRBV19; CDR3 length: 16; CDR3 protein: CASSKGSSGSTDTQYF
J gene: TRBJ1-1; V gene: TRBV5-8; CDR3 length: 14; CDR3 protein: CASSSGARGAEAFF
J gene: TRBJ1-1; V gene: TRBV29-1; CDR3 length: 14; CDR3 protein: CSVYFDRVNTEAFF
J gene: TRBJ2-2; V gene: TRBV6-2/TRBV6-3; CDR3 length: 16; CDR3 protein: CASSPRGYANTGELFF
J gene: TRBJ1-1; V gene: TRBV14; CDR3 length: 16; CDR3 protein: CASSHTWGRENTEAFF
J gene: TRBJ1-5; V gene: TRBV5-5; CDR3 length: 14; CDR3 protein: CASSLDRRNQPQHF
J gene: TRBJ2-3; V gene: TRBV5-6; CDR3 length: 12; CDR3 protein: CASSLNVRTQYF
J gene: TRBJ1-6; V gene: TRBV20-1; CDR3 length: 15; CDR3 protein: CSPGIRNSYNSPLHF
J gene: TRBJ1-1; V gene: TRBV19; CDR3 length: 13; CDR3 protein: CASSLALRSEAFF
J gene: TRBJ2-7; V gene: TRBV7-6; CDR3 length: 17; CDR3 protein: CASSLGKTLNRPYEQYF
J gene: TRBJ1-5; V gene: TRBV20-1; CDR3 length: 14; CDR3 protein: CSGWTGGLNQPQHF
J gene: TRBJ2-7; V gene: TRBV4-1; CDR3 length: 15; CDR3 protein: CASSPKSGSSYEQYF
J gene: TRBJ2-2; V gene: TRBV11-3; CDR3 length: 13; CDR3 protein: CASSTSDSRELFF
J gene: TRBJ2-3; V gene: TRBV4-3; CDR3 length: 16; CDR3 protein: CASSPTPAGDADTQYF
J gene: TRBJ1-5; V gene: TRBV20-1; CDR3 length: 17; CDR3 protein: CSALNRDSSYSNQPQHF
J gene: TRBJ1-2; V gene: TRBV14; CDR3 length: 16; CDR3 protein: CASSQDIHDGRYGYTF
J gene: TRBJ2-1; V gene: TRBV19; CDR3 length: 15; CDR3 protein: CASSIVSGSNNEQFF
J gene: TRBJ1-6; V gene: TRBV5-1; CDR3 length: 15; CDR3 protein: CASSLGGIGNSPLHF
J gene: TRBJ1-6; V gene: TRBV18; CDR3 length: 16; CDR3 protein: CASSLPGQRINSPLHF
J gene: TRBJ1-1; V gene: TRBV19; CDR3 length: 15; CDR3 protein: CASSPEGGARTEAFF
J gene: TRBJ1-3; V gene: TRBV20-1; CDR3 length: 14; CDR3 protein: CSARAGAAGNTIYF
J gene: TRBJ1-1; V gene: TRBV3-1; CDR3 length: 14; CDR3 protein: CASSQVGGRTEAFF
J gene: TRBJ2-1; V gene: TRBV29-1; CDR3 length: 15; CDR3 protein: CSVDDRSGYLNEQFF
J gene: TRBJ2-5; V gene: TRBV27; CDR3 length: 13; CDR3 protein: CASSVDREETQYF
J gene: TRBJ1-2; V gene: TRBV6-5; CDR3 length: 13; CDR3 protein: CASSPGTRYGYTF
J gene: TRBJ1-1; V gene: TRBV20-1; CDR3 length: 8; CDR3 protein: CSAREAFF
J gene: TRBJ1-4; V gene: TRBV7-8; CDR3 length: 15; CDR3 protein: CASSLGGRPNEKLFF
J gene: TRBJ2-7; V gene: TRBV5-1; CDR3 length: 16; CDR3 protein: CASSLGAGGVSYEQYF
J gene: TRBJ1-2; V gene: TRBV9; CDR3 length: 13; CDR3 protein: CASSPYTNYGYTF
J gene: TRBJ1-2; V gene: TRBV29-1; CDR3 length: 12; CDR3 protein: CSASRPDYGYTF
J gene: TRBJ2-7; V gene: TRBV3-1; CDR3 length: 11; CDR3 protein: CASSQGLEQYF
J gene: TRBJ1-1; V gene: TRBV29-1; CDR3 length: 13; CDR3 protein: CSGGVRGSTEAFF
J gene: TRBJ1-5; V gene: TRBV25-1; CDR3 length: 18; CDR3 protein: CASSDSPGTGDPNQSQHF
J gene: TRBJ1-1; V gene: TRBV6-1; CDR3 length: 12; CDR3 protein: CASSGGLLAAFF
J gene: TRBJ1-4; V gene: TRBV5-1; CDR3 length: 14; CDR3 protein: CASSTWTGGEKLFF
J gene: TRBJ1-4; V gene: TRBV29-1; CDR3 length: 13; CDR3 protein: CSVKAGGNEKLFF